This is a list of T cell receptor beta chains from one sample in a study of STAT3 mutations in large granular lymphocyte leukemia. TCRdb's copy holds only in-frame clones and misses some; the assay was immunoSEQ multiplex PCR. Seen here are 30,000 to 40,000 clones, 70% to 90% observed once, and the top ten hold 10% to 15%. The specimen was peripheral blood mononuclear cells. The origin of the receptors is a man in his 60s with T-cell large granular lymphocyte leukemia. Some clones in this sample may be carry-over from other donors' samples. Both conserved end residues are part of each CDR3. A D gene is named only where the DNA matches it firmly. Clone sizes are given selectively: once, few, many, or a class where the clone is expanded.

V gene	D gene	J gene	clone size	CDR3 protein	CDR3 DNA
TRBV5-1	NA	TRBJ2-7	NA	CASSLETRYEQYF	TGCGCCAGCAGCTTGGAGACTAGATACGAGCAGTACTTC
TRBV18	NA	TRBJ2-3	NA	CASSQAGPDTQYF	TGTGCCAGCTCACAAGCGGGTCCAGATACGCAGTATTTT
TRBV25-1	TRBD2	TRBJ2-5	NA	CASSDHALAGAETQYF	TGTGCCAGCAGTGATCACGCGCTAGCGGGAGCCGAGACCCAGTACTTC
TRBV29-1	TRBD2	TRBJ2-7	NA	CSVLALASPYEQYF	TGCAGCGTTTTAGCACTAGCGTCTCCCTACGAGCAGTACTTC
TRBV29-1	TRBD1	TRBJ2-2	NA	CSVRDRGTNTGELFF	TGCAGCGTTAGGGACAGGGGCACGAACACCGGGGAGCTGTTTTTT
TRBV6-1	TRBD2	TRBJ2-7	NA	CASRELAGGGLGF	TGTGCCAGCAGGGAACTAGCGGGAGGGGGGCTCGGCTTC
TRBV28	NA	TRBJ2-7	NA	CASTLQGSLRSEQYF	TGTGCCAGCACCCTTCAAGGGTCCCTCAGGAGCGAGCAGTACTTC
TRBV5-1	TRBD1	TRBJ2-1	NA	CASSLGGGDYNEQFF	TGCGCCAGCAGCTTGGGAGGGGGCGATTACAATGAGCAGTTCTTC
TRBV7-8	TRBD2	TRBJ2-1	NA	CASSPPGRSLYNEQFF	TGTGCCAGCAGTCCCCCCGGGAGGTCCCTATACAATGAGCAGTTCTTC
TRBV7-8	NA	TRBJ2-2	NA	CASSHGRGDTGELFF	TGTGCCAGCAGCCACGGACGGGGAGACACCGGGGAGCTGTTTTTT
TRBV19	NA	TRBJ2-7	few	CASKSRAHEQYF	TGTGCCAGTAAAAGCAGGGCCCACGAGCAGTACTTC
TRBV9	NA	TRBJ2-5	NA	CASSVSGTPQETQYF	TGTGCCAGCAGCGTATCCGGGACCCCCCAAGAGACCCAGTACTTC
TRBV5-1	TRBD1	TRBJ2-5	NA	CASSLRTGEGETQYF	TGCGCCAGCAGCTTAAGGACAGGGGAAGGGGAGACCCAGTACTTC
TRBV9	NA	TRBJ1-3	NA	CASSVTPRGSGNTIYF	TGTGCCAGCAGCGTAACCCCGAGGGGCTCTGGAAACACCATATATTTT
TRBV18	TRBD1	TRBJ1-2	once	CASSPPAGTGQGGYTF	TGTGCCAGCTCACCTCCGGCCGGGACAGGGCAGGGTGGCTACACCTTC
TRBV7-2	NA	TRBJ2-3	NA	CASSPRGTETDTQYF	TGTGCCAGCAGCCCGAGAGGGACTGAGACAGATACGCAGTATTTT
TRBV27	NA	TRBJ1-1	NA	CASSQGVWTEAFF	TGTGCCAGCAGTCAGGGAGTTTGGACTGAAGCTTTCTTT
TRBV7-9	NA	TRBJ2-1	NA	CASSLQSVSYNEQFF	TGTGCCAGCAGCTTACAGTCCGTCTCCTACAATGAGCAGTTCTTC
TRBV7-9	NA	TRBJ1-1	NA	CASSSSRWITEAFF	TGTGCCAGCAGCTCGAGTAGGTGGATCACTGAAGCTTTCTTT
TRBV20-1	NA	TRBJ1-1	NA	CSASEGIAFF	TGCAGTGCTAGCGAGGGTATAGCTTTCTTT
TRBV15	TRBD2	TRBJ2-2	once	CATSRGILAGGGELFF	TGTGCCACCAGCAGAGGAATACTAGCGGGAGGCGGGGAGCTGTTTTTT
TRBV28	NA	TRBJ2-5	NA	CASSLGAKGETQYF	TGTGCCAGCAGCCTGGGGGCCAAAGGGGAGACCCAGTACTTC
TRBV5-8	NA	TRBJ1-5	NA	CASSLGVRANQPQHF	TGTGCCAGCAGCTTGGGAGTACGGGCCAATCAGCCCCAGCATTTT
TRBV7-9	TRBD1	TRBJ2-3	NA	CASSTDRATDTQYF	TGTGCCAGCAGCACGGACAGGGCGACAGATACGCAGTATTTT